These T cell receptor beta chains were read from a single sample in a study of long-term antiretroviral therapy in people with HIV. The table came from immunoSEQ multiplex PCR; TCRdb's copy has only in-frame clones and leaves some out. The sample includes tens of thousands of clones, roughly 87% of them seen just once. Specimen: unsorted PBMCs, collected 0.2 years before starting antiretroviral therapy. Source of these receptors: a man aged 18-30 years with HIV. Both conserved end residues are part of each CDR3. Fields, in order: D gene, J gene, V gene, clone size, CDR3 protein, CDR3 DNA. A D gene is named only where the DNA matches it firmly. The size field is filled for only some rows; it gives once, few, many or a size class.

d_gene: -
j_gene: TRBJ1-5
v_gene: TRBV27
abundance: once
CDR3aa: CASSPLLGASNQPQHF
CDR3nt: TGTGCCAGCAGTCCGCTCTTGGGGGCTAGCAATCAGCCCCAGCATTTT

d_gene: -
j_gene: TRBJ2-3
v_gene: TRBV5-6
abundance: -
CDR3aa: CASSFEVQDTQYF
CDR3nt: TGTGCCAGCAGCTTCGAGGTTCAAGATACGCAGTATTTT

d_gene: -
j_gene: TRBJ2-7
v_gene: TRBV27
abundance: -
CDR3aa: CASSLRTKNYEQYF
CDR3nt: TGTGCCAGCAGTTTGCGGACAAAGAACTACGAGCAGTACTTC

d_gene: -
j_gene: TRBJ1-5
v_gene: TRBV15
abundance: -
CDR3aa: CATSMTQQEAQHF
CDR3nt: TGTGCCACCAGCATGACACAGCAGGAGGCCCAGCATTTT

d_gene: TRBD1
j_gene: TRBJ2-7
v_gene: TRBV7-6
abundance: -
CDR3aa: CASSQQGTYEQYF
CDR3nt: TGTGCCAGCAGCCAACAGGGGACCTACGAGCAGTACTTC

d_gene: TRBD1
j_gene: TRBJ1-2
v_gene: TRBV6-5
abundance: -
CDR3aa: CASSYSWAGGAVGYTF
CDR3nt: TGTGCCAGCAGTTACTCATGGGCAGGGGGCGCGGTTGGCTACACCTTC

d_gene: -
j_gene: TRBJ2-3
v_gene: TRBV27
abundance: -
CDR3aa: CASSSPGRQDTQYF
CDR3nt: TGTGCCAGCAGTTCCCCGGGAAGACAAGATACGCAGTATTTT

d_gene: TRBD2
j_gene: TRBJ2-7
v_gene: TRBV5-4
abundance: -
CDR3aa: CASSPWAGDYEQYF
CDR3nt: TGTGCCAGCAGCCCCTGGGCGGGGGACTACGAGCAGTACTTC

d_gene: -
j_gene: TRBJ1-1
v_gene: TRBV2
abundance: once
CDR3aa: CASSVTGNEAFF
CDR3nt: TGTGCCAGCAGTGTGACAGGTAATGAAGCTTTCTTT

d_gene: -
j_gene: TRBJ1-1
v_gene: TRBV6-1
abundance: -
CDR3aa: CASSWGYTEAFF
CDR3nt: TGTGCCAGCAGTTGGGGGTACACTGAAGCTTTCTTT

d_gene: -
j_gene: TRBJ1-2
v_gene: TRBV7-9
abundance: medium-sized
CDR3aa: CASSLSGGTYYGYTF
CDR3nt: TGTGCCAGCAGCTTGAGCGGGGGCACCTACTATGGCTACACCTTC

d_gene: TRBD1
j_gene: TRBJ1-3
v_gene: TRBV9
abundance: -
CDR3aa: CASSEDRVWDTIYF
CDR3nt: TGTGCCAGCAGCGAAGACAGGGTCTGGGACACCATATATTTT

d_gene: TRBD2
j_gene: TRBJ2-3
v_gene: TRBV7-2
abundance: -
CDR3aa: CASSYLRTRGRDTQYF
CDR3nt: TGTGCCAGCAGCTACCTGAGGACTAGGGGAAGAGATACGCAGTATTTT

d_gene: TRBD1
j_gene: TRBJ1-5
v_gene: TRBV11-1
abundance: -
CDR3aa: CASSSHDRGSNQPQHF
CDR3nt: TGTGCCAGCAGCTCACACGACAGGGGTAGCAATCAGCCCCAGCATTTT

d_gene: TRBD1
j_gene: TRBJ1-2
v_gene: TRBV5-4
abundance: -
CDR3aa: CASTLDGTAYGYTF
CDR3nt: TGTGCCAGCACCCTGGACGGGACAGCCTATGGCTACACCTTC

d_gene: -
j_gene: TRBJ1-6
v_gene: TRBV4-3
abundance: -
CDR3aa: CASSQEGNSPLHF
CDR3nt: TGCGCCAGCAGCCAAGAAGGGAATTCACCCCTCCACTTT

d_gene: -
j_gene: TRBJ1-2
v_gene: TRBV4-1
abundance: few
CDR3aa: CASSQGISYGYTF
CDR3nt: TGCGCCAGCAGCCAAGGGATAAGTTATGGCTACACCTTC

d_gene: TRBD2
j_gene: TRBJ2-3
v_gene: TRBV10-3
abundance: -
CDR3aa: CAISSPGGVMDTQYF
CDR3nt: TGTGCCATCTCCTCTCCGGGGGGAGTCATGGATACGCAGTATTTT

d_gene: TRBD1
j_gene: TRBJ2-1
v_gene: TRBV5-6
abundance: -
CDR3aa: CASSLGEGGLFF
CDR3nt: TGTGCCAGCAGCTTAGGGGAAGGGGGCCTGTTCTTC

d_gene: -
j_gene: TRBJ2-3
v_gene: TRBV7-9
abundance: once
CDR3aa: CASSFLLGRDTDTQYF
CDR3nt: TGTGCCAGCAGCTTTCTACTTGGGAGAGACACAGATACGCAGTATTTT

d_gene: -
j_gene: TRBJ2-5
v_gene: TRBV6-5
abundance: -
CDR3aa: CASTPPEAETQYF
CDR3nt: TGTGCCAGCACCCCGCCCGAGGCGGAGACCCAGTACTTC

d_gene: TRBD2
j_gene: TRBJ2-1
v_gene: TRBV25-1
abundance: -
CDR3aa: CASSAAGGRDEQFF
CDR3nt: TGTGCCAGCAGTGCAGCGGGAGGAAGAGATGAGCAGTTCTTC